What follows is one T cell receptor (beta chain) and its context. Sequencing used immunoSEQ multiplex PCR; TCRdb keeps in-frame clones, though not all of them. The profile shows about 96,000 clones, over 90% of them singletons. The V gene lost 6 bases and the J gene lost 9 bases, with 12 bases spanning the gap. The CDR3 length is 12 residues. The sample comes from a study of control samples from healthy donors and cancer patients. Sequencing input: blood. The J gene is TRBJ2-1, the V gene TRBV12-3 or TRBV12-4; D gene uncertain. This TCR came from a young man in good health. The CDR3 nucleotides read TGTGCCAGCAGGCTGGGGATCCGTGAGCAGTTCTTC. This encodes CASRLGIREQFF.